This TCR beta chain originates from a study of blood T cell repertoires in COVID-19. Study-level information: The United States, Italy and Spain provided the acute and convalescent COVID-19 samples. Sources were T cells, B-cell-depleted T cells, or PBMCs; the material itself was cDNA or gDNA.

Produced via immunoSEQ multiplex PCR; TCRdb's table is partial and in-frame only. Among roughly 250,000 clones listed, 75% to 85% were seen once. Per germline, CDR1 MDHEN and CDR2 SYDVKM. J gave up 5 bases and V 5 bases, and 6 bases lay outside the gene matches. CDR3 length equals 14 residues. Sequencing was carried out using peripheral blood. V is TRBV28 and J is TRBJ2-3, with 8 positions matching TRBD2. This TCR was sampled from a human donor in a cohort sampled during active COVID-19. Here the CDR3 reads CASSAGGAVDTQYF. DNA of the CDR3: TGTGCCAGCAGTGCCGGGGGGGCTGTAGATACGCAGTATTTT.